The clone carrying this T cell receptor (beta chain) was recorded once. The germline V and J ends were trimmed by 7 bases and 1 base, with 11 bases remaining between them. Germline CDR1 is MDHEN and CDR2 is SYDVKM. CDR3 length: 13 amino acids. This specimen belongs to a study of OX40 agonist ivuxolimab in advanced cancers. Sequencing used immunoSEQ multiplex PCR; TCRdb keeps in-frame clones, though not all of them. The data show under 85,000 clones, approximately 87% seen once. The material was CD4+ or CD8+ T cells sorted from blood, obtained in a trial of the OX40 agonist ivuxolimab. The clonotype comes from an adult with an advanced solid tumor such as melanoma, head and neck, liver or kidney cancer. The chain uses TRBV28 and TRBJ2-7; D remains unclear. The CDR3 DNA reads TGTGCCAGCATCAAAATGGGTTCCTACGAGCAGTACTTC. As protein: CASIKMGSYEQYF.